These 29 T cell receptor beta chains share one sample of origin, sequenced in a study of blood T cell repertoires in COVID-19. Here immunoSEQ multiplex PCR was the method, and the copy in TCRdb shows in-frame clones only, minus some. The sample consists of under 250,000 clones, 85% to 90% of them appearing once. Sequences were obtained from peripheral blood. These receptors were taken from a man aged 50-59 years with COVID-19, enrolled during active disease.

The chain uses TRBV28 and TRBJ1-5; D gene uncertain. The CDR3 spans 12 residues. CDR1 and CDR2 from the germline V gene are MDHEN and SYDVKM. V dropped 5 bases and J dropped 5 bases, with 7 bases sitting between them. Written as DNA, the CDR3 is TGTGCCAGCAGTCCCAAATATCAGCCCCAGCATTTT. Translated, it gives CASSPKYQPQHF.

CDR3 sequence reads: CASSSLLGASNEQFF. The DNA for the CDR3 is TGTGCCAGCTCATCCCTCTTGGGGGCGAGTAATGAGCAGTTCTTC. The rearrangement uses TRBV18 and TRBJ2-1, with D possibly TRBD1 on 6 matching bases. V gave up 5 bases and J gave up 7 bases, with 18 bases separating them. Germline V gene lookup returns CDR1 KGHSH and CDR2 LQKENI. The CDR3 runs 15 residues.

The gene calls are TRBV5-1 and TRBJ2-2; 7 nucleotides line up with TRBD1. The ends lost 5 bases at V and 0 bases at J; junction bases unmatched: 4. CDR1 is SGHRS, CDR2 YFSETQ, per germline. This CDR3 is built from 15 residues. For the CDR3, the DNA is TGCGCCAGCAGAACAGGGGTCGCGAACACCGGGGAGCTGTTTTTT. Its translation: CASRTGVANTGELFF.

The chain joins TRBV7-9 to TRBJ2-5; weak D call: TRBD2 (6 bases). V gave up 1 base and J gave up 3 bases, with 9 bases separating them. Germline V CDR1 and CDR2: SEHNR, FQNEAQ (reference sequence). The CDR3 has 14 residues. The CDR3 reads CASSLEGGKETQYF. CDR3 coding DNA: TGTGCCAGCAGCTTAGAGGGCGGGAAAGAGACCCAGTACTTC.

The chain uses TRBV19 and TRBJ2-3, with 7 bases lining up with TRBD2. After removal of 5 bases from V and 1 base from J, the junction contained 3 bases not matched to a gene. CDR1 is LNHDA, CDR2 SQIVND, per germline (reference sequence). CDR3 length: 14 residues. The CDR3 bases are TGTGCCAGTAGTTTTAGCGGGCGCACAGATACGCAGTATTTT. Translating gives CASSFSGRTDTQYF.

In its sample, this clone was seen once. The chain carries TRBV28 and TRBJ2-2; 7 bases align to TRBD1. CDR3 length equals 13 residues. Germline values: CDR1 MDHEN, CDR2 SYDVKM. Unmatched junction bases numbered 2, after V lost 5 bases and J lost 5 bases. Written as DNA, the CDR3 is TGTGCCAGCAGTCCACAGGGGACCGGGGAGCTGTTTTTT. Its translation is CASSPQGTGELFF.

This clone was observed a single time. The rearrangement links TRBV3-1 (or the pseudogene TRBV3-2) to TRBJ1-5, with 7 bases aligning to TRBD1. The CDR3 consists of 15 residues. CDR1 is LGHDT and CDR2 is YNNKEL in the germline V gene (reference sequence). Trimming cost V 2 bases and J 5 bases; bases outside gene matches: 6. In nucleotides, the CDR3 is TGTGCCAGCAGCCAAACAGGGGATAGGTATCAGCCCCAGCATTTT. Translated: CASSQTGDRYQPQHF.

This rearrangement joins TRBV9 to TRBJ1-3; D is possibly TRBD1 (6 bases). V gave up 0 bases and J gave up 3 bases, with 10 bases separating them. Looked up from germline, CDR1 is SGDLS and CDR2 is YYNGEE. This CDR3 has 15 residues. The CDR3: CASSVGGGGGNTIYF. The CDR3 region has the DNA TGTGCCAGCAGCGTAGGAGGGGGGGGTGGAAACACCATATATTTT.

This chain joins TRBV30 and TRBJ1-4; D gene unclear. The CDR3 spans 14 residues. V was pared by 5 bases and J by 1 base, with 11 bases between. Germline V lookup: CDR1 GTSNPN, CDR2 SVGIG (reference sequence). The CDR3 region is CAWDQAGTNEKLFF. In DNA, the CDR3 is TGTGCCTGGGACCAGGCTGGAACTAATGAAAAACTGTTTTTT.

A note on this clone: At the DNA level, this CDR3 is encoded by other sequences in the same sample as well. This chain links TRBV27 with TRBJ2-5; maybe TRBD2 (5 bases). Germline V gene sequence: CDR1 MNHEY, CDR2 SMNVEV (reference sequence). The V end was cut by 3 bases, the J end by 4 bases, with 9 bases between. The CDR3 length is 13 residues. CDR3 DNA sequence: TGTGCCAGCAGTTTCAGAGGGAGAGAGACCCAGTACTTC. Protein product: CASSFRGRETQYF.

V usage is TRBV6-1 and J usage is TRBJ1-2, with D possibly TRBD1 on 5 matching bases. Germline V gene sequence: CDR1 MNHNS, CDR2 SASEGT. This CDR3 comprises 10 residues. V dropped 2 bases and J dropped 13 bases, with 8 bases sitting between them. The CDR3 nucleotides are TGTGCCAGCAGTGAAAGGGGAGGCACCTTC. It encodes CASSERGGTF.

This rearrangement joins TRBV3-1 (or the pseudogene TRBV3-2) to TRBJ2-7; D unclear. Trimming pared 1 base from V and 3 bases from J, leaving 7 bases between. The V gene's germline CDR1 is LGHDT and CDR2 YNNKEL (reference sequence). This CDR3 region has 13 residues. The CDR3 loop reads CASSQVLSYEQYF. The CDR3 nucleotides read TGTGCCAGCAGCCAAGTCCTAAGCTACGAGCAGTACTTC.

The chain couples TRBV9 to TRBJ2-3, with a tentative D call TRBD1 (8 bases). This CDR3 contains 15 residues. The V end lost 3 bases, the J end lost 5 bases, and 16 bases lay between the germline ends. Germline V gene data show CDR1 as SGDLS and CDR2 as YYNGEE. The CDR3 sequence: CASSERTGRGDTQYF. The CDR3 coding sequence is TGTGCCAGCAGCGAGAGGACAGGGAGGGGAGATACGCAGTATTTT.

The chain uses TRBV3-1 (or the pseudogene TRBV3-2) and TRBJ2-7; 7 bases are shared with TRBD1. After removal of 4 bases from V and 1 base from J, the junction contained 10 bases not matched to a gene. The germline gives CDR1 LGHDT, CDR2 YNNKEL (reference sequence). CDR3 length: 16 residues. The CDR3 DNA reads TGTGCCAGCAGCCCTTCTCTTCCGGACAGGTCCTACGAGCAGTACTTC. Protein product: CASSPSLPDRSYEQYF.

This chain joins TRBV29-1 and TRBJ2-3; TRBD2 agrees at 7 bases. After removal of 3 bases from V and 6 bases from J, the junction contained 12 bases not matched to a gene. The CDR3 has 15 amino acids. Germline CDR1 reads SQVTM; CDR2 reads ANQGSEA. In nucleotides, the CDR3 is TGCAGCGTTGAGAGTGGAGCTAGCGGAATGGATACGCAGTATTTT. This gives the protein CSVESGASGMDTQYF.

The chain is built from TRBV9 and TRBJ1-4; D unresolved. The V gene's germline CDR1 is SGDLS and CDR2 YYNGEE. Trimming removed 0 bases from V and 7 bases from J, with 16 bases in between. The CDR3 is 16 amino acids. CDR3 loop: CASSVESGRSLEKLFF. In nucleotides, the CDR3 is TGTGCCAGCAGCGTAGAATCCGGGAGGTCGCTTGAAAAACTGTTTTTT.

The rearrangement uses TRBV10-1 and TRBJ1-1; 7 nucleotides agree with TRBD1. Germline trimming cut 7 bases from V and 3 bases from J; bases unmatched to any gene: 2. Looked up from germline, CDR1 is WNHNN and CDR2 is SYGVQD (reference sequence). The CDR3 runs to 12 residues. The DNA for the CDR3 is TGCGCCAGCATCCAGGGGGACACTGAAGCTTTCTTT. Translated, it gives CASIQGDTEAFF.

This clone was counted once. The chain has TRBV19 and TRBJ1-5; possible D gene TRBD1, 5 bases. V dropped 3 bases and J dropped 1 base, with 10 bases sitting between them. From germline, CDR1 is LNHDA and CDR2 SQIVND (reference sequence). The CDR3 consists of 15 residues. This chain's CDR3 is CASSIQGRSNQPQHF. The CDR3 coding sequence is TGTGCCAGTAGTATTCAGGGAAGGAGCAATCAGCCCCAGCATTTT. Combining the CDR3 with reference TRBV19 and TRBJ1-5 gives the whole variable domain DGGITQSPKYLFRKEGQNVTLSCEQNLNHDAMYWYRQDPGQGLRLIYYSQIVNDFQKGDIAEGYSVSREKKESFPLTVTSAQKNPTAFYLCASSIQGRSNQPQHFGDGTRLSIL.

The chain is built from TRBV6-5 and TRBJ2-5, with D possibly matching TRBD2 (5 bases). Trimming cost V 6 bases and J 4 bases, with 15 bases left between them. Per germline, CDR1 MNHEY and CDR2 SVGAGI. The CDR3 covers 14 residues. In nucleotides, the CDR3 is TGTGCCAGCAGCGGTGGAGGTGATTTAGAGACCCAGTACTTC. Its protein is CASSGGGDLETQYF.

The chain combines TRBV10-3 with TRBJ2-7; 8 bases are a match to TRBD2. The germline V gene encodes CDR1 ENHRY and CDR2 SYGVKD. Trimming removed 4 bases from V and 7 bases from J; junction bases left unmatched: 15. The CDR3 is made up of 16 amino acids. The CDR3 DNA reads TGTGCCATCAGTGGAACCGGGACTAGGACCTCGAGGGAGCAGTACTTC. Translating gives CAISGTGTRTSREQYF.

The J gene is TRBJ2-7, the V gene TRBV3-1 (or the pseudogene TRBV3-2); 10 nucleotides match TRBD2. The germline gives CDR1 LGHDT, CDR2 YNNKEL (reference sequence). Trimming removed 2 bases from V and 2 bases from J; junction bases left unmatched: 3. The CDR3 length is 15 residues. CDR3 DNA: TGTGCCAGCAGCCAATCGAGCGGGAGGGCCTACGAGCAGTACTTC. It yields the protein CASSQSSGRAYEQYF.

The chain combines TRBV5-1 with TRBJ1-6, with TRBD1 matching 7 bases. V gave up 0 bases and J gave up 10 bases; unmatched junction bases: 4. Germline V lookup: CDR1 SGHRS, CDR2 YFSETQ. The CDR3 spans 14 residues. The CDR3 here is CASSLEQGHSPLHF. For the CDR3, the DNA is TGCGCCAGCAGCTTGGAACAGGGGCACTCACCCCTCCACTTT. Full variable domain (remainder filled in from reference TRBV5-1 and TRBJ1-6): KAGVTQTPRYLIKTRGQQVTLSCSPISGHRSVSWYQQTPGQGLQFLFEYFSETQRNKGNFPGRFSGRQFSNSRSEMNVSTLELGDSALYLCASSLEQGHSPLHFGNGTRLTVT.

This rearrangement joins TRBV7-9 to TRBJ1-4; D is possibly TRBD1 (5 bases). Trimming shortened V by 0 bases and J by 8 bases, and 16 bases separated the two germline ends. The germline CDR1 and CDR2 sequences are SEHNR and FQNEAQ (reference sequence). The CDR3 runs 16 residues. The CDR3 nucleotides read TGTGCCAGCAGCTTAGCGCTGAGCAGGGTAGGCGAAAAACTGTTTTTT. Its translation is CASSLALSRVGEKLFF.

This clone was picked up a small number of times. The chain joins TRBV11-2 to TRBJ1-5; 7 bases fit TRBD1. CDR1 is SGHAT and CDR2 is FQNNGV in the germline V gene. The ends lost 1 base at V and 4 bases at J; junction bases unmatched: 4. This CDR3 is built from 15 residues. This CDR3 is CASSLGDRENQPQHF. The CDR3 nucleotides are TGTGCCAGCAGCTTAGGCGACAGGGAAAATCAGCCCCAGCATTTT.

In DNA form, the CDR3 reads TGTGCCACCAGTGATCCTGCCGGGACTAGCGGGGGCCAAGAGACCCAGTACTTC. Translated, it gives CATSDPAGTSGGQETQYF. This sequence joins TRBV24-1 and TRBJ2-5; 14 bases are shared with TRBD2. Germline CDR1 reads KGHDR; CDR2 reads SFDVKD. The CDR3 runs to 18 residues. V dropped 3 bases and J dropped 1; count of bases not matched to a gene: 6.

CDR3 DNA sequence: TGTGCCAGCAGCAAAGCTGGCAGGGTCTTGGACGAGCAGTACTTC. Protein: CASSKAGRVLDEQYF. The V gene is TRBV21-1, the J gene TRBJ2-7; the D call TRBD1 from the table was never checked on the DNA. TRBV21-1 has pseudogene status. The CDR3 length is 15 residues.

The chain couples TRBV9 to TRBJ2-1; D is uncertain. The germline V gene encodes CDR1 SGDLS and CDR2 YYNGEE. The V gene lost 0 bases and the J gene lost 2 bases, with 9 bases spanning the gap. The CDR3 runs to 15 residues. The CDR3 sequence is CASSVAVPAYNEQFF. The CDR3 bases are TGTGCCAGCAGCGTAGCTGTACCGGCCTACAATGAGCAGTTCTTC. Variable domain in full (rest from reference TRBV9 and TRBJ2-1): DSGVTQTPKHLITATGQRVTLRCSPRSGDLSVYWYQQSLDQGLQFLIQYYNGEERAKGNILERFSAQQFPDLHSELNLSSLELGDSALYFCASSVAVPAYNEQFFGPGTRLTVL.

V usage is TRBV11-3 and J usage is TRBJ2-1; 16 bases line up with TRBD2. Per germline, CDR1 SGHNT and CDR2 YENEEA. The ends lost 5 bases at V and 8 bases at J; junction bases unmatched: 6. The CDR3 is 16 residues long. CDR3 loop: CASSRGLAGGGDEQFF. The CDR3 DNA reads as TGTGCCAGCAGCCGGGGACTAGCGGGAGGGGGCGATGAGCAGTTCTTC.

The chain is built from TRBV6-2 or TRBV6-3 and TRBJ2-3, with D uncertain. The germline V and J ends were trimmed by 5 bases and 5 bases, with 8 bases remaining between them. CDR1 MNHEY and CDR2 SVGEGT come from the germline V gene. The CDR3 length is 12 residues. The CDR3 region is CASSQRGDTQYF. CDR3 sequence (DNA): TGTGCCAGCAGTCAGCGTGGAGATACGCAGTATTTT.